These 13 T cell receptor beta chains were all obtained from the same sample, sequenced in a study of low-dose radiotherapy and immunotherapy resistance in tumors. Documented time point: before trial treatment. TRAV- and TRBV-specific primers were used for first-strand cDNA, which covered alpha and beta chains. TCRs were put through 20 to 25 PCR cycles of amplification with Phusion. A constant-region primer and the V-primer adapter served as the primer pair. TCRdb recomputed calls from the reads with MiXCR, one row per CDR3 protein. In the table there are around 79,000 distinct CDR3 sequences, about 19% of which are singletons. The sequencing here drew on PBMCs, taken before treatment. These receptors were taken from a male donor with prostate cancer.

This clonotype was found many times. The J gene is TRBJ2-1, the V gene TRBV4-3; tentative D call: TRBD1 (6 bases). V lost 3 bases to trimming and J lost 0 bases, with 9 bases between them. The germline gives CDR1 LGHNA, CDR2 YSLEER. The length of the CDR3 is 15 residues. The CDR3 nucleotides read TGCGCCAGCAGCCATGAGGGGGTCTCCTACAATGAGCAGTTCTTC. This sequence encodes CASSHEGVSYNEQFF.

Ten or more counts support this clonotype. The CDR3 region is CASSLLAPGGASGNTIYF. CDR3 in DNA: TGTGCCAGCAGTTTATTGGCCCCCGGGGGGGCCTCTGGAAACACCATATATTTT. V gene TRBV27 combines with J gene TRBJ1-3; maybe TRBD1 (6 bases). The V end was cut by 1 base, the J end by 0 bases, with 16 bases between. Germline lookup yields CDR1 MNHEY and CDR2 SMNVEV (reference sequence). This CDR3 has 18 amino acids.

This clonotype has ten or more counts. The chain combines TRBV27 with TRBJ2-1; a weak D match, TRBD2 (6 bases). Trimming stripped 8 bases from V and 9 bases from J, with 23 bases between. This CDR3 is 15 amino acids long. Germline loops: CDR1 MNHEY, CDR2 SMNVEV (reference sequence). CDR3 bases: TGTGCCAGCGGATCCGGGACTTTCTCTCCCCCTGAGCAGTTCTTC. Its protein product is CASGSGTFSPPEQFF.

This clonotype was seen ten or more times. This rearrangement joins TRBV20-1 to TRBJ2-7, with 12 bases fitting TRBD2. The germline V gene has CDR1 DFQATT and CDR2 SNEGSKA (reference sequence). The CDR3 consists of 14 residues. Losses at the gene ends were 5 bases for V and 3 bases for J; bases not matched to a gene: 5. CDR3 loop: CSALGTSGLYEQYF. The DNA for the CDR3 is TGCAGTGCTCTCGGGACTAGCGGGCTCTACGAGCAGTACTTC.

This clonotype came up many times. This chain connects TRBV4-1 to TRBJ2-3, with unresolved D. Germline loops: CDR1 MGHRA, CDR2 YSYEKL. V was clipped by 2 bases and J by 6 bases, with 12 bases between them. CDR3 length: 14 amino acids. Written as DNA, the CDR3 is TGCGCCAGCAGCCAATTCAGGTCCTGGGATACGCAGTATTTT. Its translation: CASSQFRSWDTQYF.

This clonotype has a count of ten or more. V is TRBV5-1 and J is TRBJ2-3, with D possibly matching TRBD1 (6 bases). Germline V gene data show CDR1 as SGHRS and CDR2 as YFSETQ. V shed 1 base and J shed 4 bases, with 13 bases lying between them. CDR3 length equals 15 residues. The CDR3 nucleotides read TGCGCCAGCAGCTTGAGAACAGGGCCAGCAGATACGCAGTATTTT. Translated, it gives CASSLRTGPADTQYF.

This clonotype was recorded at least ten times. The chain is built from TRBV10-3 and TRBJ2-6; D is unresolved. The CDR3 runs to 13 residues. Trimming shortened V by 8 bases and J by 4 bases, and 9 bases separated the two germline ends. CDR1 is ENHRY and CDR2 is SYGVKD in the germline V gene. The CDR3 spells CAISITGANVLTF. CDR3 nucleotides: TGTGCCATCTCAATAACAGGGGCCAACGTCCTGACTTTC.

This clonotype was recorded many times. The chain carries TRBV6-6 and TRBJ2-7; 12 bases match TRBD2. The CDR3 loop spans 22 amino acids. The V and J ends lost 6 bases and 5 bases, in that order; junction bases with no gene match: 29. Germline V CDR1 and CDR2: MNHNY, SVGAGI (reference sequence). The DNA of the CDR3 is TGTGCCAGCAGGCCCGACAGGAGTGTCGGCGGACTAGCGGGATTGGCCGTCAACGAGCAGTACTTC. Protein sequence: CASRPDRSVGGLAGLAVNEQYF.

The sample holds many counts of this clonotype. V and J are TRBV27 and TRBJ2-3, with 7 bases that match TRBD1. Germline values: CDR1 MNHEY, CDR2 SMNVEV (reference sequence). The CDR3 has 18 residues. V trimming: 3 bases; J trimming: 0 bases; junction bases outside the gene matches: 12. CDR3 sequence: CASSFTGASGGSTDTQYF. In nucleotides, the CDR3 is TGTGCCAGCAGTTTTACCGGCGCGTCAGGGGGTAGCACAGATACGCAGTATTTT.

In its sample, this clonotype was seen many times. Here the CDR3 DNA reads TGTGCCACCAGTGATTTGCCAGGACAGGGGAACACCGGGGAGCTGTTTTTT. It yields the protein CATSDLPGQGNTGELFF. V gene TRBV24-1 combines with J gene TRBJ2-2, with 8 nucleotides matching TRBD1. The ends lost 0 bases at V and 1 base at J; junction bases unmatched: 3. The CDR3 has 17 residues. In germline, CDR1 is KGHDR, CDR2 SFDVKD.

The table lists this clonotype with many counts. V and J are TRBV7-8 and TRBJ2-1; TRBD1 matches 8 bases. V trimming: 5 bases; J trimming: 0 bases; junction bases outside the gene matches: 6. CDR1 and CDR2 (germline): SGHVS, FQNEAQ. The CDR3 loop spans 16 amino acids. The CDR3 region has the DNA TGTGCCAGCAGCCTGGGACAGGCGAGCTCCTACAATGAGCAGTTCTTC. Protein product: CASSLGQASSYNEQFF.

This clonotype was seen only a few times. This may arise from a read error, as a much more abundant clone is one base away. V is TRBV28 and J is TRBJ2-6; no firm D call. From germline, CDR1 is MDHEN and CDR2 SYDVKM. V dropped 2 bases and J dropped 6 bases, with 11 bases sitting between them. The CDR3 consists of 15 residues. Written as DNA, the CDR3 is TGTGCCAGCAGTTTAGGCGATTACGTGGCCAACGTCCTGACTTTC. Encoded protein: CASSLGDYVANVLTF.

The chain has TRBV29-1 and TRBJ2-1; TRBD1 might be the D (6 bases). Trimming shortened V by 6 bases and J by 6 bases, and 15 bases separated the two germline ends. Germline V gives CDR1 SQVTM, CDR2 ANQGSEA. The CDR3 runs 13 residues. CDR3 residues: CSVRQARGNEQFF. CDR3 DNA sequence: TGCAGCGTCCGACAGGCTCGGGGCAATGAGCAGTTCTTC.